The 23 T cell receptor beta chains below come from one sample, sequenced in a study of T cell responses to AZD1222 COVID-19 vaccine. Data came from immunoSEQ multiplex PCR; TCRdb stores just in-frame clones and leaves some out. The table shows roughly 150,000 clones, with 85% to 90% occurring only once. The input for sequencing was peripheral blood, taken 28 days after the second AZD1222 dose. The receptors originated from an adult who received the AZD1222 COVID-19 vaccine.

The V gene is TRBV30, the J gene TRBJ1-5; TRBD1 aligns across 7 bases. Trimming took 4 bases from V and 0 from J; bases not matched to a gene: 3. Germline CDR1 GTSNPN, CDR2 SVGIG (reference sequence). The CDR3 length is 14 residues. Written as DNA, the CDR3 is TGTGCCTGGACAGGGACAGCTAGCAATCAGCCCCAGCATTTT. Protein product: CAWTGTASNQPQHF.

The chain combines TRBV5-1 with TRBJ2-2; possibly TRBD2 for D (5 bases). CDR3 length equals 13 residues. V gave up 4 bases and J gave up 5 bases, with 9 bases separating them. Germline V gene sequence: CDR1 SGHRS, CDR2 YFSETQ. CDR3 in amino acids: CASSPIATGELFF. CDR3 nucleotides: TGCGCCAGCAGCCCGATAGCGACCGGGGAGCTGTTTTTT.

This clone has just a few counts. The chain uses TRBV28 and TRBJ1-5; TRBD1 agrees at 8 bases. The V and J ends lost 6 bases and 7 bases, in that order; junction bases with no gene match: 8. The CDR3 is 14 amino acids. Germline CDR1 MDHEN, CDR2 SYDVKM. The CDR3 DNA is TGTGCCAGCAGCCCCAGGGGGCGGTGGCAGCCCCAGCATTTT. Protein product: CASSPRGRWQPQHF. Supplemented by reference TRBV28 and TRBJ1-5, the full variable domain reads DVKVTQSSRYLVKRTGEKVFLECVQDMDHENMFWYRQDPGLGLRLIYFSYDVKMKEKGDIPEGYSVSREKKERFSLILESASTNQTSMYLCASSPRGRWQPQHFGDGTRLSIL.

CDR3 loop: CASSQETGTNNSPLHF. Written as DNA, the CDR3 is TGCGCCAGCAGCCAAGAAACCGGGACAAATAATTCACCCCTCCACTTT. The gene calls are TRBV4-1 and TRBJ1-6, with D perhaps TRBD1 (6 bases). The V gene lost 0 bases and the J gene lost 5 bases, with 11 bases spanning the gap. The CDR3 covers 16 residues. Per germline, CDR1 MGHRA and CDR2 YSYEKL.

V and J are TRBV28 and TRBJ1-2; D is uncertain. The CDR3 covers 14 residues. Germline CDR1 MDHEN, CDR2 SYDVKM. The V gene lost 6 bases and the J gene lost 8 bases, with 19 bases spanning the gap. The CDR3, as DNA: TGTGCCAGCAGCCCAGAGTTGGGTTCTGGAGGCTACACCTTC. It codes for CASSPELGSGGYTF.

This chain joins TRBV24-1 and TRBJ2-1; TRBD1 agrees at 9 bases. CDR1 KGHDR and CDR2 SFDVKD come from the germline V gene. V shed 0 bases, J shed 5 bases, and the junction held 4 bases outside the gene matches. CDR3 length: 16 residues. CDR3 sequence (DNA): TGTGCCACCAGTGATTTGGGCCGGGACAGGGACAATGAGCAGTTCTTC. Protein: CATSDLGRDRDNEQFF.

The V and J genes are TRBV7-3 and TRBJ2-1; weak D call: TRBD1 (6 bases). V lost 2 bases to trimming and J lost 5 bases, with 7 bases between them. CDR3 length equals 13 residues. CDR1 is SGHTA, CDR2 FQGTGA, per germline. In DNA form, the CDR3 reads TGTGCCAGCAGCTTACAGGGGAACAATGAGCAGTTCTTC. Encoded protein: CASSLQGNNEQFF.

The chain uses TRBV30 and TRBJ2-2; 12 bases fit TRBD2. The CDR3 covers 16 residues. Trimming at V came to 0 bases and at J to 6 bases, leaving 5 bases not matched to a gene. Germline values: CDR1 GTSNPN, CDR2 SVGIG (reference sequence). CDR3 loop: CAWSVSLAGGPGELFF. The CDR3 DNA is TGTGCCTGGAGTGTTAGTCTAGCGGGAGGGCCCGGGGAGCTGTTTTTT.

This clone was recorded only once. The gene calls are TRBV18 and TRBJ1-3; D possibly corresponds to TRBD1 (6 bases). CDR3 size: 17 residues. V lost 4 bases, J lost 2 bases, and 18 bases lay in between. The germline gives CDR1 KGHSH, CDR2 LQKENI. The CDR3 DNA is TGTGCCAGCTCACTGGGATTCTCAAACAGGGCTGGAAACACCATATATTTT. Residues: CASSLGFSNRAGNTIYF.

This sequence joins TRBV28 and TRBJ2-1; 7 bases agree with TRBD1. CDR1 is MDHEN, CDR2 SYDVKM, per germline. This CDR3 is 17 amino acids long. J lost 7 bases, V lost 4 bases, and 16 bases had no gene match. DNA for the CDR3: TGTGCCAGCAGTTCCCCCCGTTTCGTTGGCAGGGGGAATGAGCAGTTCTTC. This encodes CASSSPRFVGRGNEQFF.

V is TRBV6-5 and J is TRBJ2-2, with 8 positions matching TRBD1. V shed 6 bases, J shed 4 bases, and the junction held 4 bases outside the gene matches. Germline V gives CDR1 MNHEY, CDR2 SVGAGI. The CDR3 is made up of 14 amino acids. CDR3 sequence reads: CASSADRVTGELFF. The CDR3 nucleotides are TGTGCCAGCAGCGCGGACAGGGTCACCGGGGAGCTGTTTTTT.

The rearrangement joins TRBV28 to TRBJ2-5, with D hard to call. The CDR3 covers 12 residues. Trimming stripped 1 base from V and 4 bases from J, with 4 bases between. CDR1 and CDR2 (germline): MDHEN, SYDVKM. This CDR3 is CASSLYVETQYF. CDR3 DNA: TGTGCCAGCAGTTTATACGTAGAGACCCAGTACTTC. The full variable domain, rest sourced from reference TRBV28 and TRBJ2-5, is DVKVTQSSRYLVKRTGEKVFLECVQDMDHENMFWYRQDPGLGLRLIYFSYDVKMKEKGDIPEGYSVSREKKERFSLILESASTNQTSMYLCASSLYVETQYFGPGTRLLVL.

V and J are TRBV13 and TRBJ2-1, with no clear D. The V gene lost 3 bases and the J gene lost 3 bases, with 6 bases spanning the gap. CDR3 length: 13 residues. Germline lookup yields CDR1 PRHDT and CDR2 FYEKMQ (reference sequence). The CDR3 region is CASSFSVYNEQFF. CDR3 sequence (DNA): TGTGCCAGCAGCTTCTCAGTCTACAATGAGCAGTTCTTC.

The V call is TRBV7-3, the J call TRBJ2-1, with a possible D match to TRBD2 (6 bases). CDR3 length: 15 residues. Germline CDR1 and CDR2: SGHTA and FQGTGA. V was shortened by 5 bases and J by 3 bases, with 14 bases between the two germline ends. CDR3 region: CASSLGGRFYNEQFF. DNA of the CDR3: TGTGCCAGCAGCCTCGGAGGGCGGTTCTACAATGAGCAGTTCTTC.

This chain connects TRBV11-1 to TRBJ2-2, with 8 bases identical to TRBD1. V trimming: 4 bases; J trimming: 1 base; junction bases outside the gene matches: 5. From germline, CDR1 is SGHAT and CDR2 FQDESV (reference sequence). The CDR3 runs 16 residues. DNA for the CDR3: TGTGCCAGCAGCTCCCGGACAGGGTGGAACACCGGGGAGCTGTTTTTT. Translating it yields CASSSRTGWNTGELFF.

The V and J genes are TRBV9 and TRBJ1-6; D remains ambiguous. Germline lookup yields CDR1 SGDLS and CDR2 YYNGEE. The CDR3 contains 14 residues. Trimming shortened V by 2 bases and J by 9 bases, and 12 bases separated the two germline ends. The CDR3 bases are TGTGCCAGCAGCGTTGGAAACACCGGTTCACCCCTCCACTTT. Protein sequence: CASSVGNTGSPLHF.

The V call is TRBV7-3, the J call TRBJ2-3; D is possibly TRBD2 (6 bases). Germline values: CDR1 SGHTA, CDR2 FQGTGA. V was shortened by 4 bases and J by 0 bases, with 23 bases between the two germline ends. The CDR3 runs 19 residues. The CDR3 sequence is CASSSLSFGGEPSTDTQYF. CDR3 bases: TGTGCCAGCAGCTCGCTTAGTTTTGGCGGGGAGCCTAGCACAGATACGCAGTATTTT.

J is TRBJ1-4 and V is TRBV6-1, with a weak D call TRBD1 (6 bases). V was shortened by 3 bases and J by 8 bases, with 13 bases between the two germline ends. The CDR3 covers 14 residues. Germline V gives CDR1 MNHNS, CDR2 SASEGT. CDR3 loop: CASSDRQGWEKLFF. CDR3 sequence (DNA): TGTGCCAGCAGTGACCGGCAGGGGTGGGAAAAACTGTTTTTT.

This chain's CDR3 is CASRQTRGPGPQHF. The DNA of the CDR3 is TGTGCCAGCAGACAAACAAGGGGCCCAGGGCCCCAGCATTTT. This chain connects TRBV2 to TRBJ1-5; a weak D match, TRBD1 (5 bases). Per the germline V gene, CDR1 is SNHLY and CDR2 is FYNNEI. This CDR3 has 14 residues. V dropped 6 bases and J dropped 9 bases, with 18 bases sitting between them.

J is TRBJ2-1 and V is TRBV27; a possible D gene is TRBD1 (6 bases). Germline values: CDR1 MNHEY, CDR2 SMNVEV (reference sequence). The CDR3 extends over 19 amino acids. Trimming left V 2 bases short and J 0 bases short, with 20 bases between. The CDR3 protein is CASSLRSVTGTSSYNEQFF. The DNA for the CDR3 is TGTGCCAGCAGTTTAAGATCTGTTACAGGGACCAGCTCCTACAATGAGCAGTTCTTC.

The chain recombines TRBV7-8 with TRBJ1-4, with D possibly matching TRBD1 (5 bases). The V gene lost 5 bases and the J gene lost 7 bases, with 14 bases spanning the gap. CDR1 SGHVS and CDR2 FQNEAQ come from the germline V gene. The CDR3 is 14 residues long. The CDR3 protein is CASSLPGRGEKLFF. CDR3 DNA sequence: TGTGCCAGCAGCCTACCCGGGAGGGGTGAAAAACTGTTTTTT. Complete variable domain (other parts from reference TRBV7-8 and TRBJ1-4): GAGVSQSPRYKVAKRGQDVALRCDPISGHVSLFWYQQALGQGPEFLTYFQNEAQLDKSGLPSDRFFAERPEGSVSTLKIQRTQQEDSAVYLCASSLPGRGEKLFFGSGTQLSVL.

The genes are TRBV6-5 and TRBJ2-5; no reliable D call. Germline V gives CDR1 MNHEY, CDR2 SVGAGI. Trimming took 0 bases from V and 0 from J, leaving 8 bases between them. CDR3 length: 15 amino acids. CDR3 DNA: TGTGCCAGCAGTTACTCGCCAGCGAACCAAGAGACCCAGTACTTC. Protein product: CASSYSPANQETQYF.

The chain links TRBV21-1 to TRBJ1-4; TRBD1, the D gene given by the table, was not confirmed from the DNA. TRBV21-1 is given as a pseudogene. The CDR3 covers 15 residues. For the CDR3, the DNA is TGTGCCAGCACCGACAGGGAAAGGACTAATGAAAAACTGTTTTTT. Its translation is CASTDRERTNEKLFF.